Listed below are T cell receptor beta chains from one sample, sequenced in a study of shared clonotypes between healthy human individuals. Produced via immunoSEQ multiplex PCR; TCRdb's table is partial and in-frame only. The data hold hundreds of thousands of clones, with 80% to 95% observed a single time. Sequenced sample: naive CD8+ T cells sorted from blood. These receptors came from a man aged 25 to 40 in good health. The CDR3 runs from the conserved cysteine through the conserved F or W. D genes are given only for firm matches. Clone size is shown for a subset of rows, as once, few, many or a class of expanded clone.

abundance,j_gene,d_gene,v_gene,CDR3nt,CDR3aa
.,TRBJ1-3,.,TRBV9,TGTGCCAGCAGCGATTCCCCAAAGGTCCCCTCCTCTGGAAACACCATATATTTT,CASSDSPKVPSSGNTIYF
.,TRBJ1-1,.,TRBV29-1,TGCAGCGTTGAAGATTATAAGGAGGGCAACACTGAAGCTTTCTTT,CSVEDYKEGNTEAFF
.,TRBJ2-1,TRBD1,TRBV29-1,TGCAGCGCCGGACAGGGGAAGTCCAATGAGCAGTTCTTC,CSAGQGKSNEQFF
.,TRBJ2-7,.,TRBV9,TGTGCCAGCAGCGTAGGCATTGGGCTGGACTACGAGCAGTACTTC,CASSVGIGLDYEQYF
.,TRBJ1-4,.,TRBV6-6,TGTGCCAGCAGTTACTGGGGGGAAGGAGATGAAAAACTGTTTTTT,CASSYWGEGDEKLFF
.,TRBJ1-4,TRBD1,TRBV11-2,TGTGCCAGCAGCTTAGGTGGGACAGCCACTGAAAAACTGTTTTTT,CASSLGGTATEKLFF
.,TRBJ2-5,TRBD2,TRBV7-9,TGTGCCAGCAGCTTACACGACTTGGGACTAGCGGGAGGAAAAGAGACCCAGTACTTC,CASSLHDLGLAGGKETQYF
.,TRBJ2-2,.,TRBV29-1,TGCAGCGGAAGCTTGACAGAAGCGGAGCTGTTTTTT,CSGSLTEAELFF
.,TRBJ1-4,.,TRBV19,TGTGCCAGTAGTATCATGGACGGACTACAAACTAATGAAAAACTGTTTTTT,CASSIMDGLQTNEKLFF
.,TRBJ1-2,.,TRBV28,TGTGCCAGCAGGGAGAGGGTATCGAACTATGGCTACACCTTC,CASRERVSNYGYTF
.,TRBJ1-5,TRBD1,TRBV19,TGTGCCAGTAGTGCGGGACAGGGGGCTCTTCAGCCCCAGCATTTT,CASSAGQGALQPQHF
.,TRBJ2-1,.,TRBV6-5,TGTGCCAGCAGTTTGACAAATAATAATGAGCAGTTCTTC,CASSLTNNNEQFF
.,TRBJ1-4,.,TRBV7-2,TGTGCCAGCAGCTTACGCCCAGGAACTAATGAAAAACTGTTTTTT,CASSLRPGTNEKLFF
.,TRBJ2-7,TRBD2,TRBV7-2,TGTGCCAGCAGCTTAAGTCGACTAGCGGGAGAGTATGAGCAGTACTTC,CASSLSRLAGEYEQYF
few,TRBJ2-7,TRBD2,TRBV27,TGTGCCAGCATCACGACTAGCGGGAGCTCCTACGAGCAGTACTTC,CASITTSGSSYEQYF
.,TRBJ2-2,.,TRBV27,TGTGCCAGCAGTCCATTCAAATGGAACACCGGGGAGCTGTTTTTT,CASSPFKWNTGELFF
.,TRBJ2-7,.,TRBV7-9,TGTGCCAGCAGCTCCCCGGGTGGCTCAACCACCTACGAGCAGTACTTC,CASSSPGGSTTYEQYF
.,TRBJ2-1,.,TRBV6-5,TGTGCCAGCACCTCCTACAATGAGCAGTTCTTC,CASTSYNEQFF
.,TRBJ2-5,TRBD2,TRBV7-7,TGTGCCAGCAGCTCTAATTGTCTATTCACTAGCGGAGAGACCCAGTACTTC,CASSSNCLFTSGETQYF
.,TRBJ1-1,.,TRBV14,TGTGCCAGCAGCCAAACAAACACTGAAGCTTTCTTT,CASSQTNTEAFF
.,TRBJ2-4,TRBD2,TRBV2,TGTGCCAGCAAACCCCTCATCGGCGGGAGTTCGGCCAAAAACATTCAGTACTTC,CASKPLIGGSSAKNIQYF
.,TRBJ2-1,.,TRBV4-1,TGCGCCAGCAGCCAAGCTCAGAACAATGAGCAGTTCTTC,CASSQAQNNEQFF
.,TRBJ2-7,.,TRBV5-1,TGCGCCAGCAGCCGGACCCGGACAAGCCAGGAGCAGTACTTC,CASSRTRTSQEQYF
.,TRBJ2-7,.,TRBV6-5,TGTGCCAGCAGTTACAGGGCGGGTTCCGAGCAGTACTTC,CASSYRAGSEQYF
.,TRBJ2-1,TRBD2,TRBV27,TGTGCCAGCAGACGTAGCGGGGGGTTCAAGAATGAGCAGTTCTTC,CASRRSGGFKNEQFF
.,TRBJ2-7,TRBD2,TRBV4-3,TGCGCCAGCAGCCCGAGTCTAGCGGGAGCCTACGAGCAGTACTTC,CASSPSLAGAYEQYF
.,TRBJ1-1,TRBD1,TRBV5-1,TGCGCCAGCATGTCAAGACAGGGAATGAACACTGAAGCTTTCTTT,CASMSRQGMNTEAFF